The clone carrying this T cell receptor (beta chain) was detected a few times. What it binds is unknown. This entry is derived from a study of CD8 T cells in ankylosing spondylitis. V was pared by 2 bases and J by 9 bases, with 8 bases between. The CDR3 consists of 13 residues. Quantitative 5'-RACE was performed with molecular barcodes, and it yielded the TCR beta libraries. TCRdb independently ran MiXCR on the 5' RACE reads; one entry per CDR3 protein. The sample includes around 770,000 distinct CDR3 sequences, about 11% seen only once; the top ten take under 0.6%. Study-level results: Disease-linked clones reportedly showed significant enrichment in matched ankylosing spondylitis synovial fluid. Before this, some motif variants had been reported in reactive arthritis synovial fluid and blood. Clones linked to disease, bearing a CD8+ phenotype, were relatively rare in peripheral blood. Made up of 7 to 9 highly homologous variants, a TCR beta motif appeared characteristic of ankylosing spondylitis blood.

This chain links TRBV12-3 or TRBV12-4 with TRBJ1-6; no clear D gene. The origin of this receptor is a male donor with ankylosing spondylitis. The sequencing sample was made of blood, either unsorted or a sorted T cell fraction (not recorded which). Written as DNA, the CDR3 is TGTGCCAGCAGTTTATCACAAATTTCACCCCTCCACTTT. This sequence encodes CASSLSQISPLHF.